Shown below are 10 T cell receptor beta chains from a single sample sequenced in a study of blood T cell repertoires in COVID-19. Sequencing was performed with immunoSEQ multiplex PCR; in TCRdb, only in-frame clones are kept and a portion is missing. Altogether over 300,000 clones are present, roughly 89% being singletons, with the ten largest covering about 7%. The sequencing input was peripheral blood. The receptors derive from a man aged 18 to 30 with active or convalescent COVID-19.

V and J are TRBV7-9 and TRBJ1-2; the D is unclear. Trimming left V 5 bases short and J 1 base short, with 14 bases between. Germline CDR1 SEHNR, CDR2 FQNEAQ (reference sequence). The length of the CDR3 is 15 residues. CDR3 amino acids: CASSLNRYHNYGYTF. The CDR3 DNA reads TGTGCCAGCAGCCTCAACAGATACCATAACTATGGCTACACCTTC. Variable domain in full (rest from reference TRBV7-9 and TRBJ1-2): DTGVSQNPRHKITKRGQNVTFRCDPISEHNRLYWYRQTLGQGPEFLTYFQNEAQLEKSRLLSDRFSAERPKGSFSTLEIQRTEQGDSAMYLCASSLNRYHNYGYTFGSGTRLTVV.

This clone was observed once. The chain links TRBV14 to TRBJ1-4; 8 bases are a match to TRBD1. Germline-derived CDR1 and CDR2 are SGHDN and FVKESK. J lost 3 bases, V lost 4 bases, and 4 bases had no gene match. This CDR3 comprises 15 residues. Here the CDR3 reads CASSLKTGANEKLFF. The CDR3 bases are TGTGCCAGCAGCCTTAAGACAGGGGCTAATGAAAAACTGTTTTTT.

The chain recombines TRBV28 with TRBJ1-2; TRBD1 matches 7 bases. This CDR3 has 13 residues. Germline V gene sequence: CDR1 MDHEN, CDR2 SYDVKM. Trimming took 5 bases from V and 4 from J; bases not matched to a gene: 4. The CDR3 is CASSPGQFYGYTF. The CDR3 DNA reads TGTGCCAGCAGTCCGGGACAGTTCTATGGCTACACCTTC.

V usage is TRBV27 and J usage is TRBJ1-1, with D possibly being TRBD1 (6 bases). This CDR3 spans 13 amino acids. V lost 6 bases to trimming and J lost 5 bases, with 13 bases between them. Germline CDR1 reads MNHEY; CDR2 reads SMNVEV (reference sequence). The CDR3, as DNA: TGTGCCAGCAGCTGGGGGCCTCTTACTGAAGCTTTCTTT. The encoded protein is CASSWGPLTEAFF.

The chain uses TRBV7-9 and TRBJ1-6; 7 nucleotides agree with TRBD1. The trim removed 3 bases at V and 7 bases at J, leaving 3 bases unmatched. Germline values: CDR1 SEHNR, CDR2 FQNEAQ (reference sequence). CDR3 length: 14 residues. The CDR3 here is CASSFQGENSPLHF. DNA for the CDR3: TGTGCCAGCAGCTTCCAGGGGGAGAATTCACCCCTCCACTTT.

The rearrangement links TRBV19 to TRBJ1-2; tentatively, D is TRBD1 (6 bases). V gave up 4 bases and J gave up 4 bases, with 10 bases separating them. CDR1 LNHDA and CDR2 SQIVND come from the germline V gene (reference sequence). The CDR3 contains 13 residues. The CDR3 region has the DNA TGTGCCAGTAGTACAGGGGCCTTCTATGGCTACACCTTC. It encodes CASSTGAFYGYTF.

The chain combines TRBV11-3 with TRBJ2-1; D is perhaps TRBD1 (6 bases). Germline V gives CDR1 SGHNT, CDR2 YENEEA. The CDR3 has 15 amino acids. V dropped 5 bases and J dropped 6 bases, with 17 bases sitting between them. As DNA, the CDR3 is TGTGCCAGCAGCCCACAGGGACACAGCATCAATGAGCAGTTCTTC. Protein: CASSPQGHSINEQFF.

The rearrangement uses TRBV7-6 and TRBJ2-7, with 9 bases aligning to TRBD2. Germline V gene lookup returns CDR1 SGHVS and CDR2 FNYEAQ. After removal of 5 bases from V and 6 bases from J, the junction contained 17 bases not matched to a gene. The CDR3 length is 17 residues. CDR3 DNA sequence: TGTGCCAGCAGCCCCCTAGCGGGGCCCGGGAAGAAAGGCGAGCAGTACTTC. This translates into CASSPLAGPGKKGEQYF.

The chain's CDR3 is CASSQDRRGRYGYTF. CDR3 in DNA: TGTGCCAGCAGCCAAGATAGGAGGGGACGCTATGGCTACACCTTC. The rearrangement links TRBV14 to TRBJ1-2, with D possibly matching TRBD1 (5 bases). Germline loops: CDR1 SGHDN, CDR2 FVKESK. The CDR3 length is 15 residues. Trimming stripped 0 bases from V and 4 bases from J, with 12 bases between.

The genes are TRBV2 and TRBJ1-1; weak D call: TRBD1 (6 bases). V was trimmed by 9 bases and J by 0 bases, leaving 17 bases between them. The CDR3 has 15 amino acids. Germline values: CDR1 SNHLY, CDR2 FYNNEI. This chain's CDR3 is CASIWTESMNTEAFF. The CDR3 region has the DNA TGTGCCAGTATCTGGACAGAATCAATGAACACTGAAGCTTTCTTT.